This TCR beta chain comes out of a study of blood T cells in healthy people across ages. Turning to the study itself: Template switching captured about one barcoded beta molecule per two T cells.

Alongside a J-beta primer mix, a sample-barcoded 5' primer served in a second PCR lasting about 7 to 11 cycles. TCRdb called the 5' RACE reads again in MiXCR, with one record for every CDR3 protein. Among more than 800,000 distinct CDR3 sequences listed, less than 35% were seen once. The length of the CDR3 is 14 residues. After removal of 6 bases from V and 2 bases from J, the junction contained 5 bases not matched to a gene. Germline CDR1 MNHEY, CDR2 SVGEGT. On this clonotype itself: Its antigen is not identified.

General study findings and limits: Aged donors had fewer naive CD4+ cells and lower diversity than long-lived donors. Older individuals had lower TCR beta diversity per million T cells (the decline was roughly linear).

This rearrangement joins TRBV6-2 or TRBV6-3 to TRBJ2-7, with TRBD1 matching 9 bases. The sample taken for sequencing was blood. This clonotype originated in a woman older than 75 in good health. CDR3: CASSGQGNPYEQYF. For the CDR3, the DNA is TGTGCCAGCAGCGGACAGGGGAATCCCTACGAGCAGTACTTC.